The present entry profiles one T cell receptor (beta chain) with its context. Its antigen is undetermined. The germline CDR1 and CDR2 sequences are SGHTA and FQGNSA. There are 14 residues in the CDR3. V lost 3 bases and J 7 bases, leaving 13 bases between the germline ends. Profiled with immunoSEQ multiplex PCR; TCRdb holds only in-frame clones, not every one. The repertoire includes tens of thousands of clones, roughly nine tenths of them detected once, and around 5.1% sits in the top ten. This specimen comes from a study of graft-versus-host responses after intestinal transplantation. Study-wide results and limits: Peak circulating GvH clone levels tracked with early post-transplant HvG declines. Present in recipient marrow, GvH clones included some that appeared first in ileum or blood. Individuals who had graft-donor T cell macrochimerism had allografts that showed high graft-versus-host to host-versus-graft clonal ratios.

This chain connects TRBV7-2 to TRBJ1-3; D might be TRBD1 (6 bases). The TCR was taken from a human patient who received an intestinal transplant, so some T cells may come from the graft donor. Sequenced material: PBMCs, taken 650 to 670 days after intestinal transplant. The CDR3 is CASSFQTGPNTIYF. CDR3 bases: TGTGCCAGCAGCTTTCAGACAGGCCCCAACACCATATATTTT.